This T cell receptor (beta chain) came from a study of immune characterization of retroperitoneal liposarcoma. One entry per CDR3 protein results from TCRdb running MiXCR on the PCR reads. The sample lists some 10,000 distinct CDR3 sequences, about 27% occurring once. This clonotype has ten or more counts. Between the trimmed V and J ends, which lost 5 bases and 1 base, there was a span of 12 bases. This CDR3 is built from 15 residues. Germline V CDR1 and CDR2: SGHAT, FQNNGV. The sample taken for sequencing was tumor tissue. The origin of this receptor is a male donor with retroperitoneal liposarcoma. V and J are TRBV11-2 and TRBJ2-4; D might be TRBD1 or TRBD2, each matching 6 bases. DNA of the CDR3: TGTGCCAGCAGCCGACAGGCGGGGGCCAAAAACATTCAGTACTTC. Translated, it gives CASSRQAGAKNIQYF.